Sequencing of this T cell receptor beta chain was carried out in a study of cytomegalovirus exposure and HLA in healthy donors. General study findings and limits: Association of a missense DCLRE1C variant with TCR beta V- and J-gene trimming was reported in a later analysis. Later analysis revealed greater clonal expansion in HLA-associated TCR beta chains than in equally common others. Follow-up analysis found HLA locus-dependent TCR association rates, highest for DRB1 and lowest for HLA-C.

The sample holds one count of this clone. Its antigen is undetermined. PCR employed 60 Vbeta and 13 Jbeta primers. As processed by the authors: There were some 87 million unique TCR beta chains by a later count, and 10 million to 12 million of them were shared. Repertoires were generated with immunoSEQ multiplex PCR, while TCRdb's copy carries only in-frame clones and drops some. D and trimming were read from the DNA, whereas the V and J calls and clone size are those reported in that table. Found here are over 110,000 clones, 82% of them singletons; the top ten hold approximately 2.3%. The sequence was collected from a male donor in good health and CMV-seronegative. The sample taken for sequencing was PBMCs.

The CDR3 DNA sequence: TGTGCCAGCAGCTCGGGGAATTTAGAGACCCAGTACTTC. It is translated as CASSSGNLETQYF. The rearrangement links TRBV7-2 to TRBJ2-5, with D perhaps matching TRBD2 (5 bases). Trimming removed 4 bases from V and 4 bases from J, with 10 bases in between. There are 13 residues in the CDR3. CDR1 and CDR2 from the germline V gene are SGHTA and FQGNSA.